The 8 T cell receptor beta chains below were found in one sample sequenced in a study of blood T cell repertoires in COVID-19. The repertoire was sequenced with immunoSEQ multiplex PCR; TCRdb's copy has only in-frame clones and lacks some. The sample includes fewer than 200,000 clones, 84% seen only once; the top ten take roughly 7.1%. Sequencing was carried out using peripheral blood. Every receptor here comes from a man aged 35 to 55 who had recovered from COVID-19.

The chain uses TRBV9 and TRBJ2-7, with D uncertain. The V and J ends lost 2 bases and 6 bases respectively, with 12 bases between them. The V gene's germline CDR1 is SGDLS and CDR2 YYNGEE. This CDR3 has 13 residues. The CDR3 protein is CASSVFERTEQYF. CDR3 nucleotide sequence: TGTGCCAGCAGCGTTTTTGAGAGAACCGAGCAGTACTTC.

Regarding this clone: Other DNA sequences in the sample encode the same CDR3. The V call is TRBV28, the J call TRBJ2-5, with D hard to call. Germline V lookup: CDR1 MDHEN, CDR2 SYDVKM. Between the trimmed V and J ends, which lost 4 bases and 2 bases, there was a span of 2 bases. The CDR3 spans 11 residues. The CDR3: CASSSQETQYF. CDR3 coding DNA: TGTGCCAGCAGTTCACAAGAGACCCAGTACTTC.

In its sample, this clone was seen once. This sequence joins TRBV7-2 and TRBJ2-5, with D unclear. The CDR3 sequence is 14 residues long. Deletions cut 4 bases from V and 4 bases from J, with 13 bases between. Germline V gene sequence: CDR1 SGHTA, CDR2 FQGNSA. The CDR3 nucleotides read TGTGCCAGCAGCTCGAGTACAGTTCTAGAGACCCAGTACTTC. Its translation: CASSSSTVLETQYF.

A remark on this clone: Other DNA sequences within the sample encode an identical CDR3. The chain is built from TRBV6-5 and TRBJ1-2; D not resolved. With 1 base removed from V and 6 bases from J, the gap between germline ends came to 9 bases. In germline, CDR1 is MNHEY, CDR2 SVGAGI. This CDR3 is built from 13 residues. The CDR3 region has the DNA TGTGCCAGCAGTTACTTATCCGGGGATGGCTACACCTTC. Its translation: CASSYLSGDGYTF.

The chain carries TRBV18 and TRBJ1-6, with D hard to call. V gave up 3 bases and J gave up 0 bases, with 6 bases separating them. Looked up from germline, CDR1 is KGHSH and CDR2 is LQKENI. The CDR3 consists of 15 residues. The CDR3 nucleotides read TGTGCCAGCTCACCGGTTAGCTCCTATAATTCACCCCTCCACTTT. Translation: CASSPVSSYNSPLHF.

The chain carries TRBV15 and TRBJ1-2, with 7 bases lining up with TRBD1. The CDR3 spans 13 residues. Germline CDR1 reads LNHNV; CDR2 reads YYDKDF (reference sequence). With V trimmed by 3 bases and J by 7 bases, 5 bases remained unmatched. This CDR3 reads CATSSAQGGGYTF. The CDR3 DNA reads as TGTGCCACCAGCAGCGCCCAGGGGGGTGGCTACACCTTC.

The chain carries TRBV5-1 and TRBJ2-3; D may be TRBD2 (7 bases). Per germline, CDR1 SGHRS and CDR2 YFSETQ. The germline V and J ends were trimmed by 0 bases and 4 bases, with 15 bases remaining between them. The CDR3 covers 16 residues. The CDR3 DNA reads TGCGCCAGCAGCTTGGCCGGGGGGCAGGTCGCAGATACGCAGTATTTT. As protein: CASSLAGGQVADTQYF.

The chain uses TRBV7-2 and TRBJ1-1, with D unresolved. Germline CDR1 and CDR2: SGHTA and FQGNSA. This CDR3 comprises 12 residues. Between the trimmed V and J ends, which lost 1 base and 10 bases, there was a span of 10 bases. The CDR3 DNA sequence: TGTGCCAGCAGCTTAGTGCGGGCGGGAGCTTTCTTT. Protein product: CASSLVRAGAFF.